This TCR beta chain was observed in a study of cytomegalovirus exposure and HLA in healthy donors. In the PCR, 60 Vbeta and 13 Jbeta primers were used. Sequencing was performed with immunoSEQ multiplex PCR; in TCRdb, only in-frame clones are kept and a portion is missing. The table records 72,000 or so clones, less than 80% of them present only once. The CDR3 runs to 13 residues. V was shortened by 3 bases and J by 2 bases, with 8 bases between the two germline ends. Germline CDR1 is LNHDA and CDR2 is SQIVND (reference sequence). This clone has only one observation. The source is a woman in her fifties or sixties in good health and CMV-seronegative. The genes are TRBV19 and TRBJ2-7, with unresolved D. Sample: PBMCs. CDR3 nucleotide sequence: TGTGCCAGTAGTATTGAAACACCCTACGAGCAGTACTTC. Encoded protein: CASSIETPYEQYF.